The sequence of this T cell receptor beta chain was determined in a study of cytomegalovirus exposure and HLA in healthy donors (TCRdb year 2017). Regarding the research as a whole: According to a later analysis, the roughly 130 validation repertoires were produced on the same platform as the roughly 600 repertoires of the first cohort. The study aimed to test whether signatures of past pathogen exposure could be identified by cataloging public T cell receptors. A separate validation cohort of roughly 130 different subjects was used in addition to the approximately 700-subject first cohort. To predict cytomegalovirus infection status, the study combined high-throughput TCR immunosequencing, statistical association of individual TCRs with disease status, and machine learning. Beyond this particular receptor, the publication reports: All 130 or so repertoires were used to score co-occurrence in the validation cohort in a later analysis, because that analysis had no HLA typing for the cohort. According to the authors, the approach could potentially be generalized to other disease states and immunological phenotypes. The classifier was reported to diagnose cytomegalovirus status with high specificity and sensitivity in both the original and validation cohorts. Three of the identified cytomegalovirus-associated TCR beta chains were confirmed in vitro to be specific for cytomegalovirus antigens. The study gave a list of 150 to 200 TCR beta chains associated with cytomegalovirus. Most TCR sequences were seen in very few donors, while some public TCRs were found in many individuals. Of the cluster scores, around 95% were above 0 in a later analysis, which found that TCRs clustered in the first cohort also tended to co-occur in the 90 to 150 validation repertoires.

Donors formed part of the validation cohort, which comprised 120 or so subjects and was distinct from the first cohort of under 750 subjects. Libraries came from the immunoSEQ multiplex PCR assay. As for how the authors treated the data: A statistical classification framework was built to diagnose cytomegalovirus status from the catalog of TCR beta chain sequences. In its TCRdb copy, this immuneACCESS table keeps in-frame sequences only and misses some clones. Where compared with another copy, unresolved V genes explain less than half of these, and the others have no known cause. V and J calls and clone size are those listed in that table; D and trimming were worked out from the DNA. The sample data list about 260,000 clones, and 90% of these were observed just once. 3% to 3.5% of the sample is held by the ten biggest clonotypes. With respect to this clone: No antigen is known for it. No base quality information exists; no much larger clone differs at one position.

V is pared back by 0 bases and J by 3 bases, with 13 bases lying between the germline termini. The CDR3 runs 16 amino acids, cysteine and phenylalanine included. Only the CDR3 DNA is retained, 48 bases long and in frame from the first base. CDR1 and CDR2 are read off the germline V gene as SGDLS and YYNGEE. The sequenced sample consisted of PBMCs. The receptor comes from a woman younger than 45 in good health and CMV-seronegative. The rearrangement joined TRBV9 to TRBJ2-1; no confident D gene assignment can be made. The CDR3: CASSVGVPPLYNEQFF. The sequenced DNA: TGTGCCAGCAGCGTAGGAGTTCCCCCCCTCTACAATGAGCAGTTCTTC.